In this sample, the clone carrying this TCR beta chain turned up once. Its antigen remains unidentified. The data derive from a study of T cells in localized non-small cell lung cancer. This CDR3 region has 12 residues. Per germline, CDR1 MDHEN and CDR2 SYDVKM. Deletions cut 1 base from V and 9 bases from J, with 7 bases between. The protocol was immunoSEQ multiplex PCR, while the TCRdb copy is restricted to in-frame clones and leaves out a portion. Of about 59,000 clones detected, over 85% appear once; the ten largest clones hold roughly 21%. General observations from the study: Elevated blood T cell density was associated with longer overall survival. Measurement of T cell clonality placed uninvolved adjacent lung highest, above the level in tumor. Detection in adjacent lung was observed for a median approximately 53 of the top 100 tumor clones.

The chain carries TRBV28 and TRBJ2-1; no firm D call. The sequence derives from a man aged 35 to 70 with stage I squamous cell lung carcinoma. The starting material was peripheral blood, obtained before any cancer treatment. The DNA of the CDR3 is TGTGCCAGCAGTTTATTAAGAGCTGAGCAGTTCTTC. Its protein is CASSLLRAEQFF.